This record concerns one TCR beta chain sequence. What antigen it recognizes has not been identified. One end of the junction is discordant with germline, which a read error may explain. The cohort was made up of several hundred healthy bone marrow donors. At the time of sampling, all cohort members were nominally healthy, though unrecorded immune exposures were likely present. The donor was CMV seronegative and belonged to the group of 320 or so seronegative cohort members. A peripheral blood sample was collected from each donor, and TCR beta sequencing was performed on peripheral blood mononuclear cells. The Qiagen DNeasy Blood Extraction Kit was used to extract genomic DNA from the blood cell samples. This specimen belongs to a study of cytomegalovirus exposure and HLA in healthy donors (dated by TCRdb to between 2016 and 2019). Study-wide context: An earlier analysis of 550 to 700 of the donors reported approximately 270 Gb of sequence data and some 120 million unique TCR beta sequences from around 200 million T cells. Approximately 310 gigabases of sequencing data and 78 million or so unique TCR sequences were included in an early release covering around 600 HLA-typed donors. The genetic ancestry cluster associated with self-reported Caucasian donors included about four fifths of the roughly 400 genotyped donors. The study was designed to test whether signatures of past pathogen exposure could be identified by cataloging public T cell receptors. The study used immunosequencing to profile the T cell repertoires of about 670 subjects and linked those repertoires to cytomegalovirus serostatus. Along with the approximately 620-subject first cohort, a separate validation cohort of 120 different subjects was used. To predict cytomegalovirus infection status, the study combined high-throughput TCR immunosequencing, statistical association of individual TCRs with disease status, and machine learning. A later analysis re-analyzed previously published TCR beta repertoires from about 600 donors and added high-resolution HLA genotyping to study TCR occurrence patterns. In the later analysis, no new phenotypic data were used to find candidate immune exposures; instead, reliance was placed on TCR beta sequences and their occurrence across donors. An earlier analysis of 587 of the donors applied high-throughput TCR beta sequencing to assess whether each TCR beta V gene segment acted as functional or pseudogenic. Donor age, sex, ethnicity and CMV serostatus were compiled together with the repertoire data. A later genetic analysis took genome-wide SNP genotypes for about 60% of the roughly 670 donors and used that subset as a discovery cohort. Every discovery cohort repertoire had been produced on one sequencing platform. HLA typing included class I and class II loci at four-digit resolution. The number of donors typed differed by locus, with roughly 629-640 for A, B, C, DRB1 and DQB1, 522 for DQA1, under 610 for DPA1, and under 490 for DPB1. About 5 DR-DQ haplotypes were handled as single units for association and clustering, since linkage in the cohort was strong. On average, over 200,000 unique TCR beta nucleotide sequences were sequenced per donor among 300 to 500 genotyped donors of the cohort, with roughly 18% of those sequences being non-productive.

The CDR3 runs 16 amino acids, cysteine and phenylalanine included. Only the CDR3 part of the read is kept: 48 bases, read in frame from the first base. The germline V gene provides CDR1 KGHSH and CDR2 LQKENI. What the study reported, not specific to this receptor: For the cohort, immune exposure information was limited to CMV serostatus. Correlated functional status among segregating V segments might be attributable to linkage disequilibrium, but an unknown experimental factor could not be ruled out. A further reported finding was that TCR beta sequences accurately predicted the HLA-A and HLA-B alleles for most subjects in the first cohort. The cohort was sequenced for TCR beta chains only, and without alpha or paired-chain data the features that could be detected were limited. In the study, 150 to 200 TCR beta chains were listed as associated with cytomegalovirus. Specific HLA alleles were associated with around 18,000 TCR beta sequences at a false discovery rate of 0.05 in a later analysis. The presence/absence analyses assumed that sequencing depth was roughly uniform across donors, and that assumption may not be true. A later analysis reported that several top co-occurrence clusters appeared linked to parvovirus B19, influenza, CMV and Epstein-Barr virus. HLA typing was unavailable for some donors at each locus, so association tests used only the typed subset. The classifier was reported to diagnose cytomegalovirus status with high specificity and sensitivity in both the original cohort and the validation cohort. In vitro tests confirmed that a few of the cytomegalovirus-associated TCR beta chains recognize cytomegalovirus antigens. The 87-base-pair reads could not distinguish some IMGT-functional V segments, including TRBV6-2 and TRBV6-3, so those segments were excluded. A later genetic analysis associated a missense DCLRE1C variant with V-gene and J-gene trimming of TCR beta chains, and an independent cohort replicated the association. While some public TCRs were present in many individuals, most TCR sequences turned up only very rarely across donors. A cluster of highly shared sequence variants was judged likely to be a technical artifact of the sequencing pipeline. A later analysis found that most CMV-associated TCR beta chains appeared HLA-restricted, with HLA associations seemingly driven largely by CMV exposure. In a later genetic analysis, fewer N-insertions in productive TCRs were reported among donors in an Asian-associated ancestry cluster than the roughly 700-donor mean. Because counts were too low, roughly 17 rarely observed V segments, including chromosome 9 orphons, were left out of the earlier analysis of approximately 580 of the donors. A later analysis found that TCR association rates varied across HLA loci, with DRB1 alleles showing the most associated TCRs and HLA-C alleles the fewest. It was suggested by the authors that the approach could potentially be generalized to other disease states and immunological phenotypes. Strong co-occurrence of HLA alleles, especially DR and DQ, made assigning TCR associations to individual alleles difficult. In an earlier analysis of approximately 590 of the donors, most TCR beta V segments appeared in productive rearrangements about 90% or about 30% of the time, broadly matching IMGT annotations. A later analysis found that HLA-associated TCR beta chains were more clonally expanded and had lower generation probabilities than equally common non-associated chains.

The library was made by the immunoSEQ multiplex PCR assay. For the multiplex PCR, a mixture combining 60 forward primers for TCR Vbeta segments and 13 reverse primers for TCR Jbeta segments was used. The CDR3 region of rearranged TCR beta genes was amplified from genomic DNA with a multiplex PCR assay. The Illumina HiSeq System was used to sequence the amplified TCR beta libraries as 87-base-pair reads. In the paper's pipeline: A later analysis tallied about 77 million unique TCR beta chains across the 666 repertoires, and around 10 million of those chains were shared by two or more donors. Raw reads were error-corrected and collapsed into unique sequences with a nearest-neighbor algorithm that merged closely related sequences to remove PCR and sequencing errors. Alignment of CDR3 sequences to IMGT reference sequences was used to assign V, D and J gene segments. For a sequence to be retained, at least a six-nucleotide match to both a V gene segment and a J gene segment was required. A rearrangement was called productive if the CDR3 had no stop codons and remained in frame with V and J, and every other rearrangement was called non-productive. CDR3 was defined according to IMGT convention as the region running from the second conserved V-encoded cysteine to the conserved J-encoded phenylalanine. Sequences without an unambiguous match to a single V gene segment were excluded from the earlier analysis of about 630 of the donors. An earlier analysis of 587 of the donors classified V segments as functional when productive rearrangements were above 56.7% and as segregating when the standard deviation between donors was above 5%. A statistical classification framework was built for diagnosing cytomegalovirus status from the catalog of TCR beta chain sequences. In a later analysis, V and J genes were assigned by comparing TCR nucleotide sequences against IMGT/GENE-DB human TR gene sequences. A later analysis assigned CDR3 sequences and most-parsimonious VDJ recombination scenarios with the TCRdist pipeline. In a later analysis, every TCR beta chain was defined by the combination of its CDR3 amino acid sequence and its V-gene family, and reads without a unique V-gene family were dropped. As a way to deal with suspected cross-contamination and a sequencing artifact, a later analysis dropped approximately 590 nucleotide sequences that were highly shared and had low generation probability. For each public chain, a later analysis derived a clonal expansion index from normalized ranks of inferred template counts within each repertoire. A later analysis computed generation probabilities with a VDJ recombination model fitted to out-of-frame rearrangements, and checked the results against IGoR. Hypergeometric tests were used in a later analysis to score TCR-TCR, TCR-HLA and TCR-CMV co-occurrence, with a repertoire-size bias correction applied to the TCR pairs. In a later analysis, false discovery rates were estimated by permuting HLA or CMV assignments 20 times. In a later analysis, co-occurring TCRs were grouped using DBSCAN, with TCRdist sequence similarity added in when clustering inside HLA-allele-positive subsets. Repertoires with fewer than 30,000 or more than 120,000 public chains were left out of co-occurrence clustering, as were about 5 repertoires with anomalous nucleotide sharing. TCRdb re-hosts the immuneACCESS table, in-frame sequences only. Its copies lack some clones; in the studies checked, an unresolved V gene accounts for under half of them, and the cause for the rest is not known. The DNA was the basis for D and trimming; V, J and clone size are from that table. The sample yields 170,000 or so clones; less than 90% were counted once. The ten largest clones add up to 1.5% to 2.5% of the sample.

In this chain, TRBV18 is recombined with TRBJ1-5; there is no confident call for the D gene. The clonotype was recovered from a man between 18 and 29 years old in good health and CMV-seronegative. Material for sequencing was PBMCs. The CDR3 reads CANSPPGSRVNQPQHF. The DNA sequence is given as TGTGCCAACTCACCACCGGGCAGTCGCGTCAATCAGCCCCAGCATTTT.